This T cell receptor (beta chain) was identified in a study of Ad26.COV2.S vaccination and SARS-CoV-2 variants. General study findings and limits: Vaccine recipients had higher spike-specific TCR breadth than placebo recipients. There was reportedly substantial breadth in spike-specific CD8+ and CD4+ T cell responses after vaccination.

Stated treatment: about 20 received Ad26.COV2.S at low or high dose, single or two shots; about five received placebo; per-sample allocation not given. Sampling took place 63 days after the first vaccine or placebo injection. Regarding this clone: Its cognate antigen is unknown.

Libraries were prepared by immunoSEQ multiplex PCR; TCRdb keeps only in-frame clonotypes and omits some of them. The sample has about half a million clones, about nine tenths seen once; the top ten hold around 1.8%. The CDR3 contains 15 residues. Germline V lookup: CDR1 KGHSH, CDR2 LQKENI. V was trimmed by 1 base and J by 5 bases, leaving 15 bases between them. This specimen was peripheral blood, taken in a trial of Ad26.COV2.S vaccine versus placebo. The sequence was obtained from a person between 18 and 65 years old who received the Ad26.COV2.S COVID-19 vaccine or a placebo. The chain has TRBV18 and TRBJ2-7; TRBD1 or TRBD2 may be the D gene (5 bases each). The CDR3 reads CASSPRAPGPDEQYF. CDR3 sequence (DNA): TGTGCCAGCTCACCACGGGCACCGGGGCCAGACGAGCAGTACTTC.